This TCR beta chain was sequenced during a study of cytomegalovirus exposure and HLA in healthy donors. TCRdb's copy holds only in-frame clones and misses some; the assay was immunoSEQ multiplex PCR. This sample has 90,000 to 110,000 clones, with about 86% found just once. A word on this clone: What it binds is unknown.

The CDR3 has 15 residues. Germline CDR1 reads SGHDT; CDR2 reads YYEEEE. Trimming pared 5 bases from V and 1 base from J, leaving 15 bases between. Overall study findings and caveats: Specificity of three CMV-associated chains for CMV antigens was verified in vitro.

Sequenced material: PBMCs. This rearrangement joins TRBV5-6 to TRBJ2-5, with a possible D match to TRBD1 (6 bases). The origin of this receptor is a woman between 18 and 30 years old in good health and CMV-seropositive. The CDR3 reads CASSLRPGVQETQYF. The CDR3 DNA reads TGTGCCAGCAGTCTTCGGCCAGGGGTCCAAGAGACCCAGTACTTC.